Given below is one T cell receptor beta chain in context. The sample is drawn from a study of control samples from healthy donors and cancer patients. Assay: immunoSEQ multiplex PCR; the TCRdb copy retains only in-frame clones and omits some. Of 160,000 or so clones in the sample, over 95% were seen once. The CDR3 has 14 amino acids. Germline CDR1 is MGHRA and CDR2 is YSYEKL. V gave up 4 bases and J gave up 4 bases, with 11 bases separating them. J is TRBJ1-5 and V is TRBV4-1; no clear D. Sequenced input: blood. The receptor's source is a woman aged 25 to 45 in good health. In DNA form, the CDR3 reads TGCGCCAGCAGCCGACTCCAAACGAATCAGCCCCAGCATTTT. Its translation is CASSRLQTNQPQHF.